What follows describes a single T cell receptor beta chain. This entry belongs to a study of identical twins. Trimming pared 1 base from V and 13 bases from J, leaving 20 bases between. There are 14 residues in the CDR3. Germline V gene lookup returns CDR1 DFQATT and CDR2 SNEGSKA (reference sequence). The authors used template switching to add a universal primer site and gave cDNA unique molecular identifiers. TCRdb re-called the 5' RACE reads with MiXCR, one entry per CDR3 protein. The table has around 1.7 million distinct CDR3 sequences, around 33% seen once. Sequenced sample: cord blood. This chain links TRBV20-1 with TRBJ2-4; the D gene is possibly TRBD2 (6 bases). The clonotype was recovered from a newborn girl in good health. The CDR3 DNA is TGCAGTGCTAGAGGTCTAGGAGGGGCCTCTCAGCAGTACTTC. Translated, it gives CSARGLGGASQQYF.